This T cell receptor (beta chain) was obtained from a study of cytomegalovirus exposure and HLA in healthy donors (TCRdb year 2017). Regarding the research as a whole: According to an earlier analysis of around 600 of the donors, roughly 180 million T cells yielded 100 million or so unique TCR beta sequences and about 300 Gb of sequence data. Across around 400 genotyped donors of the cohort, an average of approximately 240,000 unique TCR beta nucleotide sequences per donor were sequenced, and 15% to 20% of those sequences were non-productive. In addition to the first cohort of around 670 subjects, a separate validation cohort of around 110 different subjects was used. All discovery cohort repertoires had been generated on a single sequencing platform. Approximately 310 gigabases of sequencing data and 70 million to 85 million unique TCR sequences were included in an early release covering about 600 HLA-typed donors. The study aimed to test whether signatures of past pathogen exposure could be identified by cataloging public T cell receptors. The study profiled the T cell repertoires of hundreds of subjects by immunosequencing and related them to cytomegalovirus serostatus. In a later genetic analysis, genome-wide SNP genotypes for about three fifths of the roughly 670 donors were used, and that subset was treated as a discovery cohort. Because of strong linkage in the cohort, roughly five DR-DQ haplotypes were treated as single units for association and clustering. In the later analysis, no new phenotypic data were used to find candidate immune exposures; instead, reliance was placed on TCR beta sequences and their occurrence across donors. The number of donors typed differed by locus, with 629-630 for A, B, C, DRB1 and DQB1, around 520 for DQA1, approximately 580 for DPA1, and approximately 470 for DPB1. An earlier analysis of roughly 600 of the donors used high-throughput TCR beta sequencing to judge whether each TCR beta V gene segment behaved as functional or pseudogenic. The genetic ancestry cluster associated with self-reported Caucasian donors included about four fifths of the 350 to 500 genotyped donors. HLA typing covered class I and class II loci at four-digit resolution. In a later analysis, previously published TCR beta repertoires from 670 or so donors were re-analyzed and high-resolution HLA genotyping was added so that TCR occurrence patterns could be studied. The study combined high-throughput TCR immunosequencing, statistical association of individual TCRs with disease status, and machine learning to predict cytomegalovirus infection status. Donor age, sex, ethnicity and CMV serostatus were collected together with the repertoire data. What the authors observed across the whole study: An association between a missense DCLRE1C variant and V-gene and J-gene trimming of TCR beta chains was found in a later genetic analysis and replicated in an independent cohort. Immune exposure information for the cohort was limited to CMV serostatus. A cluster of highly shared sequence variants was judged likely to represent a technical artifact of the sequencing pipeline. Some IMGT-functional V segments, including TRBV6-2 and TRBV6-3, could not be told apart with the 87-base-pair reads, so those segments were excluded. At a false discovery rate of 0.05, a later analysis linked around 15,000 TCR beta sequences to specific HLA alleles. Correlated functional status among segregating V segments might reflect linkage disequilibrium, but an unknown experimental factor could not be ruled out. The presence/absence analyses assumed that sequencing depth was roughly uniform across donors, and that assumption may not be true. When HLA alleles, especially DR and DQ, strongly co-occurred, TCR associations were difficult to assign to individual alleles. Compared with the approximately 600-donor mean, donors in an Asian-associated ancestry cluster had fewer N-insertions in productive TCRs, according to a later genetic analysis. Compared with equally common non-associated chains, HLA-associated TCR beta chains in a later analysis were more clonally expanded and had lower generation probabilities. Broadly in line with IMGT annotations, most TCR beta V segments showed up in productive rearrangements about 90% or about 30% of the time in an earlier analysis of approximately 600 of the donors. It was suggested by the authors that the approach could potentially be generalized to other disease states and immunological phenotypes. HLA typing was unavailable for some donors at each locus, so association tests used only the typed subset. Because counts were too low, approximately 15 rarely observed V segments, including chromosome 9 orphons, were excluded from the earlier analysis of about 500 of the donors. A later analysis found that TCR association rates varied across HLA loci, with DRB1 alleles showing the most associated TCRs and HLA-C alleles the fewest. The study listed approximately 150 TCR beta chains as associated with cytomegalovirus. In this cohort, only TCR beta chains were sequenced, and detectable features were limited by the absence of alpha or paired-chain data. In both the original and validation cohorts, the classifier was reported to diagnose cytomegalovirus status with high specificity and sensitivity. A few of the identified cytomegalovirus-associated TCR beta chains were confirmed in vitro to be specific for cytomegalovirus antigens. While some public TCRs were present in many individuals, most TCR sequences turned up only very rarely across donors. Several of the top co-occurrence clusters appeared to be linked to parvovirus B19, influenza, CMV and Epstein-Barr virus, according to a later analysis. A further reported finding was that TCR beta sequences accurately predicted the HLA-A and HLA-B alleles for most subjects in the first cohort. A later analysis found that most CMV-associated TCR beta chains appeared HLA-restricted, with HLA associations seemingly driven largely by CMV exposure.

From the cysteine up to the phenylalanine, the CDR3 has a length of 15 residues. The sequence is cut down to CDR3 DNA, 45 bases in frame from base 1. Taken from the germline V gene, the CDR1 and CDR2 loops are SQVTM and ANQGSEA. Trimming costs V 3 bases and J 4 bases, and their ends lie 17 bases apart. The cohort comprised around 700 healthy bone marrow donors. Cohort members were all nominally healthy when sampled, although unrecorded immune exposures were likely present. The donor was CMV seropositive and belonged to the group of around 300 seropositive cohort members. Every donor gave a peripheral blood sample, and the peripheral blood mononuclear cells from that sample were used for TCR beta sequencing. Genomic DNA extraction from the blood cell samples was performed with the Qiagen DNeasy Blood Extraction Kit. This clone was counted between two and nine times. Its cognate antigen has yet to be identified. No per-base quality is available; no much larger clone lies one base away.

The library was prepared using the immunoSEQ multiplex PCR assay. For the multiplex PCR, a mixture combining 60 forward primers for TCR Vbeta segments and 13 reverse primers for TCR Jbeta segments was used. The CDR3 region of rearranged TCR beta genes was amplified from genomic DNA with a multiplex PCR assay. The amplified TCR beta libraries were sequenced on the Illumina HiSeq System as 87-base-pair reads. Regarding the original processing steps: In a later analysis, tens of millions of unique TCR beta chains were counted across the 650 to 700 repertoires, and about 9.9 million of these chains were shared by at least two donors. To remove PCR and sequencing errors, raw reads were error-corrected and collapsed into unique sequences using a nearest-neighbor algorithm that merged closely related sequences. CDR3 sequences were aligned to IMGT reference sequences to assign V, D and J gene segments. For a sequence to be retained, a match of at least six nucleotides was required to both a V gene segment and a J gene segment. A rearrangement was called productive if the CDR3 had no stop codons and remained in frame with V and J, and every other rearrangement was called non-productive. CDR3 was defined by IMGT convention, running from the second conserved V-encoded cysteine to the conserved J-encoded phenylalanine. Sequences without an unambiguous match to a single V gene segment were excluded from the earlier analysis of about 600 of the donors. In an earlier analysis of 587 of the donors, V segments were called functional above 56.7% productive rearrangements and were called segregating when the between-donor standard deviation exceeded 5%. A statistical classification framework was built for diagnosing cytomegalovirus status from the catalog of TCR beta chain sequences. In a later analysis, V and J genes were assigned by comparing TCR nucleotide sequences against IMGT/GENE-DB human TR gene sequences. The TCRdist pipeline was used in a later analysis to assign CDR3 sequences and most-parsimonious VDJ recombination scenarios. In a later analysis, every TCR beta chain was defined by the combination of its CDR3 amino acid sequence and its V-gene family, and reads without a unique V-gene family were dropped. As a way to deal with suspected cross-contamination and a sequencing artifact, a later analysis dropped approximately 570 nucleotide sequences that were highly shared and had low generation probability. In a later analysis, a clonal expansion index was calculated for each public chain from normalized within-repertoire ranks of inferred template counts. In a later analysis, generation probabilities were computed using a VDJ recombination model fitted to out-of-frame rearrangements, and the results were checked against IGoR. Hypergeometric tests were used in a later analysis to score TCR-TCR, TCR-HLA and TCR-CMV co-occurrence, with a repertoire-size bias correction applied to the TCR pairs. A later analysis estimated false discovery rates by permuting HLA or CMV assignments 20 times. In a later analysis, co-occurring TCRs were grouped using DBSCAN, and TCRdist sequence similarity was added for clustering within HLA-allele-positive subsets. Repertoires with fewer than 30,000 or more than 120,000 public chains, plus five repertoires with anomalous nucleotide sharing, were excluded from co-occurrence clustering. Drawn from immuneACCESS, this table holds only the in-frame rearrangements with V and J called that TCRdb kept. Clones are partly lost; checked studies trace under half to an unresolved V gene and leave the rest unexplained. V, J and clone size were drawn from that table, and D and trimming were deduced from the DNA. This sample comprises roughly 100,000 clones, 65% to 80% of them detected only once. Of the sample, about 5% is held by the ten largest clones.

What was sequenced was PBMCs. This clonotype was obtained from a female donor in good health and CMV-seropositive. The chain couples TRBV29-1 to TRBJ2-3; a confident D gene designation cannot be given. The DNA sequence is TGCAGCGTTGATCTGCGCCTGCTCGTGGCAGATACGCAGTATTTT. This is translated as CSVDLRLLVADTQYF.